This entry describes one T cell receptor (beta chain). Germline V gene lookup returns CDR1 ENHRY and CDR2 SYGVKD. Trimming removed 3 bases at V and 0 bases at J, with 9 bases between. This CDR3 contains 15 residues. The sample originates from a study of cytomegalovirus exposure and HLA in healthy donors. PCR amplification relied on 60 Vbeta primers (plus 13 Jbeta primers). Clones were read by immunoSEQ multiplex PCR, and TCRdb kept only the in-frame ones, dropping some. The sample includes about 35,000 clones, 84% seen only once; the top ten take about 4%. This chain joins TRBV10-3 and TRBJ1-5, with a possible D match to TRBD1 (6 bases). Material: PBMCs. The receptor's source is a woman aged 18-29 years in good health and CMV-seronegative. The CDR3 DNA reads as TGTGCCATCAGTGATGGGGGGGCTAGCAATCAGCCCCAGCATTTT. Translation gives CAISDGGASNQPQHF.